Presented here are 14 T cell receptor beta chains from one specimen sequenced in a study of blood T cells in healthy people across ages. The second PCR ran about 6 to 12 cycles with a sample-barcoded 5' primer and J-beta primers. TCRdb reprocessed the 5' RACE reads via MiXCR and lists one record per CDR3 protein. Counted here are approximately 810,000 distinct CDR3 sequences, around 26% occurring once; the ten biggest clones make up around a sixth. Sequenced input: blood. Receptors originate from a woman of 80 years or more in good health.

The chain combines TRBV19 with TRBJ2-5, with TRBD1 as a possible D gene (5 bases). CDR1 LNHDA and CDR2 SQIVND come from the germline V gene (reference sequence). The CDR3 runs to 13 residues. With 3 bases removed from V and 4 bases from J, the gap between germline ends came to 9 bases. The DNA for the CDR3 is TGTGCCAGTAGTATCGACAGAGGAGAGACCCAGTACTTC. Translation gives CASSIDRGETQYF.

The chain links TRBV2 to TRBJ2-3; either TRBD1 or TRBD2 may supply D (5 bases each). The germline gives CDR1 SNHLY, CDR2 FYNNEI. The CDR3 covers 16 residues. Trimming removed 6 bases at V and 0 bases at J, with 16 bases between. The CDR3 protein is CASSQPRERSTDTQYF. In DNA, the CDR3 is TGTGCCAGCAGCCAGCCCAGGGAGCGGAGCACAGATACGCAGTATTTT.

The sample holds many counts of this clonotype. This chain links TRBV20-1 with TRBJ2-1, with 8 bases that match TRBD2. J lost 0 bases, V lost 2 bases, and 6 bases had no gene match. Germline assignment: CDR1 DFQATT and CDR2 SNEGSKA (reference sequence). The CDR3 is 16 residues long. The CDR3 protein is CSARSRTSSSYNEQFF. The DNA for the CDR3 is TGCAGTGCTAGATCCCGGACTAGCAGCTCCTACAATGAGCAGTTCTTC.

This clonotype was seen ten or more times. The V call is TRBV12-3 or TRBV12-4, the J call TRBJ1-1; D is perhaps TRBD1 (6 bases). V lost 5 bases to trimming and J lost 6 bases, with 10 bases between them. The CDR3 totals 12 residues. CDR3 DNA sequence: TGTGCCAGCAGTAACAGGGAATCTGAAGCTTTCTTT. This gives the protein CASSNRESEAFF.

This chain uses TRBV20-1 with TRBJ2-4; 7 bases agree with TRBD2. With 6 bases clipped from V and 1 base from J, the junction kept 9 bases outside the gene matches. This CDR3 comprises 15 residues. Germline-derived CDR1 and CDR2 are DFQATT and SNEGSKA (reference sequence). The CDR3 DNA is TGCAGTGCCTCGCCAATTAGCGGGGCCAAAAACATTCAGTACTTC. It codes for CSASPISGAKNIQYF.

A remark on this clonotype: This may stem from a read error, because a much larger clone lies one nucleotide away. The chain employs TRBV7-2 and TRBJ2-1; D gene ambiguous. V lost 6 bases and J 13 bases, leaving 16 bases between the germline ends. Germline assignment: CDR1 SGHTA and CDR2 FQGNSA. The CDR3 has 12 residues. The chain's CDR3 is CASSSRWSTQFF. CDR3 in DNA: TGTGCCAGCAGTTCAAGATGGTCGACCCAGTTCTTC.

In this sample, this clonotype turned up a few times. The chain couples TRBV3-1 to TRBJ2-3; weak D call: TRBD2 (6 bases). CDR3 length: 14 amino acids. The germline V gene encodes CDR1 LGHDT and CDR2 YNNKEL (reference sequence). V was trimmed by 8 bases and J by 6 bases, leaving 18 bases between them. The CDR3 bases are TGTGCCAGCCAAGACGTGGGGGGAAGGGATACGCAGTATTTT. Residues: CASQDVGGRDTQYF.

The chain joins TRBV20-1 to TRBJ2-6; D gene unclear. Germline V lookup: CDR1 DFQATT, CDR2 SNEGSKA (reference sequence). V lost 0 bases, J lost 0 bases, and 15 bases lay in between. The CDR3 is 18 amino acids. The DNA for the CDR3 is TGCAGTGCTAGAGATGTGTACGGCAGTTTCTCTGGGGCCAACGTCCTGACTTTC. This translates into CSARDVYGSFSGANVLTF.

J is TRBJ2-1 and V is TRBV7-9; 7 nucleotides agree with TRBD1. CDR1 is SEHNR and CDR2 is FQNEAQ in the germline V gene (reference sequence). The CDR3 is 14 amino acids. J gave up 6 bases and V 4 bases, and 6 bases lay outside the gene matches. The CDR3 loop reads CASSSGQVSNEQFF. The CDR3 region has the DNA TGTGCCAGCAGCTCCGGACAGGTTTCCAATGAGCAGTTCTTC.

In nucleotides, the CDR3 is TGCGCCAGCAGCTTAGTCCCCAAAGGCACAGATACGCAGTATTTT. It codes for CASSLVPKGTDTQYF. The genes are TRBV5-1 and TRBJ2-3; D call uncertain. Germline lookup yields CDR1 SGHRS and CDR2 YFSETQ. This CDR3 contains 15 residues. Deletions cut 2 bases from V and 1 base from J, with 11 bases between.

About this clonotype: This may stem from a read error, because a much larger clone lies one nucleotide away. The rearrangement uses TRBV18 and TRBJ2-4; no definite D call. The CDR3 covers 14 residues. CDR1 and CDR2 (germline): KGHSH, LQKENI. The CDR3 DNA reads as TGTGCCAGCTCACCAGTTAACGAGAGCTACGAGCAGTGCTTC. Amino acids: CASSPVNESYEQCF.

This clonotype showed up many times. In DNA form, the CDR3 reads TGCAGTGCTAGGGGACTAGCGGGGGATTTCTCTGGGGCCAACGTCCTGACTTTC. Translation gives CSARGLAGDFSGANVLTF. The V call is TRBV20-1, the J call TRBJ2-6; 14 bases line up with TRBD2. The CDR3 has 18 residues. Germline trimming cut 3 bases from V and 0 bases from J; bases unmatched to any gene: 4. Germline V gene data show CDR1 as DFQATT and CDR2 as SNEGSKA (reference sequence).

In the case of this clonotype: A junction end diverges from the germline sequence, so it may reflect a read error. This sequence joins TRBV7-9 and TRBJ1-4; 8 bases line up with TRBD1. The germline V gene encodes CDR1 SEHNR and CDR2 FQNEAQ (reference sequence). The CDR3 runs 15 residues. The CDR3 DNA follows: TGTGCCAGCAGCCGCCCGGGACAGGAGGCGGAAAAACGGTTTTTT. Amino acid sequence: CASSRPGQEAEKRFF.

In its sample, this clonotype was seen many times. The DNA of the CDR3 is TGCAGTGCTAGGAAGGACAGTGGAGAAAAACTGTTTTTT. Encoded protein: CSARKDSGEKLFF. J is TRBJ1-4 and V is TRBV20-1; D is possibly TRBD1 (6 bases). The CDR3 loop spans 13 amino acids. Trimming took off 3 bases at V and 8 bases at J, with 13 bases between the two ends. CDR1 is DFQATT, CDR2 SNEGSKA, per germline (reference sequence).